The clone carrying this T cell receptor (beta chain) has at least ten counts. Trimming took off 1 base at V and 4 bases at J, with 15 bases between the two ends. This CDR3 region has 16 residues. CDR1 and CDR2 from the germline V gene are MGHDK and SYGVNS. The sample originates from a study of T-cell reconstitution after alpha-beta-depleted transplantation in children. Unique molecular identifiers were incorporated when the TCRbeta library was constructed. TCRdb analysed the PCR reads with MiXCR anew, one entry per CDR3 protein. The sample carries some 590,000 distinct CDR3 sequences, approximately 10% recorded once.

The gene calls are TRBV25-1 and TRBJ2-3; D not certain. This TCR was recovered from a human donor who donated a stem cell graft to a child with acute myeloid leukemia. Sequencing was performed on PBMCs from the stem cell graft donor, taken from the stem cell graft. The CDR3, as DNA: TGTGCCAGCAGTGAATCCGGCCAGTCGGGCGCAGATACGCAGTATTTT. Its translation is CASSESGQSGADTQYF. Together with reference TRBV25-1 and TRBJ2-3, the CDR3 gives the full variable domain: EADIYQTPRYLVIGTGKKITLECSQTMGHDKMYWYQQDPGMELHLIHYSYGVNSTEKGDLSSESTVSRIRTEHFPLTLESARPSHTSQYLCASSESGQSGADTQYFGPGTRLTVL.